One sample yielded the 20 T cell receptor beta chains listed below, sequenced in a study of blood T cell repertoires in COVID-19. Some clones are missing from TCRdb's copy, which holds only in-frame ones; the method was immunoSEQ multiplex PCR. Counted here are around 150,000 clones, 75% to 80% occurring once; the ten biggest clones make up around 2.9%. Sequencing was performed on PBMCs or T cells enriched from blood (not recorded which). These receptors originate from a woman aged 45 to 65 who had recovered from COVID-19.

Only one count was recorded for this clone. The chain couples TRBV25-1 to TRBJ1-2; D possibly corresponds to TRBD1 (6 bases). The CDR3 loop spans 13 amino acids. CDR1 is MGHDK, CDR2 SYGVNS, per germline. Between the trimmed V and J ends, which lost 4 bases and 4 bases, there was a span of 10 bases. In DNA form, the CDR3 reads TGTGCCAGCAGTGGGGGACACATCTATGGCTACACCTTC. This translates into CASSGGHIYGYTF.

This clone was detected once. This chain links TRBV6-5 with TRBJ1-4, with 8 bases lining up with TRBD1. The CDR3 loop spans 15 amino acids. Germline-derived CDR1 and CDR2 are MNHEY and SVGAGI. Trimming took 7 bases from V and 7 from J; bases not matched to a gene: 11. CDR3 DNA: TGTGCCAGCACCGGTGGCGGACAGGGAGGTGAAAAACTGTTTTTT. Amino acid sequence: CASTGGGQGGEKLFF.

The chain links TRBV18 to TRBJ2-7, with D unresolved. The germline V gene encodes CDR1 KGHSH and CDR2 LQKENI. V was pared by 6 bases and J by 5 bases, with 8 bases between. The CDR3 loop spans 11 amino acids. CDR3 DNA sequence: TGTGCCAGCTCTCAGGAAAACGAGCAGTACTTC. This codes for CASSQENEQYF.

The CDR3 bases are TGTGCCAGCAGTCTAGGAGGGGAGCAGTTCTTC. Translating gives CASSLGGEQFF. The V call is TRBV7-2, the J call TRBJ2-1; TRBD2 might be the D (6 bases). CDR3 size: 11 residues. CDR1 is SGHTA and CDR2 is FQGNSA in the germline V gene. Trimming pared 6 bases from V and 10 bases from J, leaving 10 bases between.

The J gene is TRBJ2-7, the V gene TRBV11-2; D perhaps matches TRBD2 (6 bases). The germline CDR1 and CDR2 sequences are SGHAT and FQNNGV. The CDR3 is made up of 13 amino acids. Trimming removed 5 bases from V and 5 bases from J, with 13 bases in between. The CDR3 is CASSRAGKNEQYF. In DNA form, the CDR3 reads TGTGCCAGCAGCAGAGCGGGCAAAAACGAGCAGTACTTC.

This sequence joins TRBV30 and TRBJ2-3; 8 nucleotides agree with TRBD1. Germline V gene lookup returns CDR1 GTSNPN and CDR2 SVGIG (reference sequence). The CDR3 contains 15 residues. J was trimmed by 3 bases and V by 4 bases; bases with no gene match: 9. The CDR3 sequence is CAWIPAGGRTDTQYF. CDR3 sequence (DNA): TGTGCCTGGATTCCCGCAGGGGGCCGGACAGATACGCAGTATTTT.

This clone was observed a few times. The chain uses TRBV3-1 (or the pseudogene TRBV3-2) and TRBJ2-5; 9 positions match TRBD1. In germline, CDR1 is LGHDT, CDR2 YNNKEL (reference sequence). This CDR3 has 17 amino acids. Trimming cost V 6 bases and J 2 bases; bases outside gene matches: 13. The CDR3 DNA reads as TGTGCCAGCAGACCTTTAACGGGACAGGGCCTACAAGAGACCCAGTACTTC. It is translated as CASRPLTGQGLQETQYF.

J is TRBJ2-7 and V is TRBV28; no clear D. The germline V gene has CDR1 MDHEN and CDR2 SYDVKM. The V and J ends lost 5 bases and 7 bases respectively, with 9 bases between them. CDR3 length: 11 residues. The CDR3 DNA reads TGTGCCAGCAGTCGCCCCAGGGAGCAGTACTTC. Encoded protein: CASSRPREQYF.

V usage is TRBV6-5 and J usage is TRBJ2-1; TRBD2 is a possible D gene (7 bases). V lost 5 bases and J 9 bases, leaving 14 bases between the germline ends. The CDR3 sequence is 13 residues long. Germline V gives CDR1 MNHEY, CDR2 SVGAGI. The CDR3 protein is CASSQGTTVEQFF. CDR3 coding DNA: TGTGCCAGCAGTCAGGGGACTACGGTTGAGCAGTTCTTC.

V gene TRBV7-2 combines with J gene TRBJ2-7, with 9 bases matching TRBD1. CDR1 and CDR2 from the germline V gene are SGHTA and FQGNSA. Trimming removed 5 bases from V and 1 base from J; junction bases left unmatched: 3. The CDR3 contains 14 residues. CDR3 in DNA: TGTGCCAGCAGCCTGGACAGGGGTTCCTACGAGCAGTACTTC. This translates into CASSLDRGSYEQYF.

This chain links TRBV29-1 with TRBJ1-1; TRBD1 matches at 10 bases. This CDR3 region has 17 residues. Germline V gene lookup returns CDR1 SQVTM and CDR2 ANQGSEA. J gave up 0 bases and V 5 bases, and 12 bases lay outside the gene matches. The CDR3 region is CSVRGGTGAKMNTEAFF. In DNA form, the CDR3 reads TGCAGCGTTCGAGGGGGGACAGGGGCGAAAATGAACACTGAAGCTTTCTTT.

This chain uses TRBV28 with TRBJ2-2; 7 bases match TRBD2. The CDR3 consists of 15 residues. Germline loops: CDR1 MDHEN, CDR2 SYDVKM. V was clipped by 6 bases and J by 6 bases; unmatched bases: 10. The CDR3 loop reads CASRVVGRAPGELFF. DNA of the CDR3: TGTGCCAGCAGAGTTGTAGGGAGGGCCCCCGGGGAGCTGTTTTTT.

The chain couples TRBV5-1 to TRBJ2-7, with D tentatively TRBD2 (5 bases). CDR3 length equals 14 residues. Trimming shortened V by 0 bases and J by 5 bases, and 12 bases separated the two germline ends. Per the germline V gene, CDR1 is SGHRS and CDR2 is YFSETQ. In DNA, the CDR3 is TGCGCCAGCAGCTTGGGGAAGGGAGCCCACGAGCAGTACTTC. Its translation is CASSLGKGAHEQYF.

The V call is TRBV6-4, the J call TRBJ2-3, with 8 bases that match TRBD2. V was pared by 3 bases and J by 3 bases, with 5 bases of the junction left unmatched. CDR3 length: 15 residues. The germline V gene encodes CDR1 MRHNA and CDR2 SNTAGT. In DNA form, the CDR3 reads TGTGCCAGCAGTGAAAGGCCTAGCGGGACAGATACGCAGTATTTT. This codes for CASSERPSGTDTQYF.

This chain connects TRBV7-2 to TRBJ2-2; unclear D gene. The CDR3 has 14 amino acids. The germline V gene encodes CDR1 SGHTA and CDR2 FQGNSA. Trimming left V 4 bases short and J 4 bases short, with 10 bases between. CDR3 in DNA: TGTGCCAGCAGCTCCACCCGGTTCACCGGGGAGCTGTTTTTT. This translates into CASSSTRFTGELFF.

The chain employs TRBV4-1 and TRBJ2-7; the D gene is possibly TRBD1 (5 bases). This CDR3 spans 15 amino acids. The germline V and J ends were trimmed by 6 bases and 1 base, with 16 bases remaining between them. Germline CDR1 and CDR2: MGHRA and YSYEKL. CDR3 DNA: TGCGCCAGCAGTCAGACAGACGCTCTTTCCTACGAGCAGTACTTC. Translation: CASSQTDALSYEQYF.

V gene TRBV6-5 combines with J gene TRBJ1-2; no clear D gene. Per the germline V gene, CDR1 is MNHEY and CDR2 is SVGAGI. The CDR3 spans 14 residues. V was cut by 5 bases and J by 7 bases, with 17 bases left in between. The CDR3 is CASSTDPELGGYTF. The CDR3 DNA follows: TGTGCCAGCAGTACCGACCCGGAGCTGGGTGGCTACACCTTC.

This chain uses TRBV9 with TRBJ2-3; 10 positions agree with TRBD2. Unmatched junction bases numbered 5, after V lost 0 bases and J lost 4 bases. The CDR3 sequence is 16 residues long. Germline CDR1 reads SGDLS; CDR2 reads YYNGEE. CDR3 DNA: TGTGCCAGCAGCGTAGGCGAGCGGGGGGGGGCAGATACGCAGTATTTT. It yields the protein CASSVGERGGADTQYF.

This chain connects TRBV28 to TRBJ2-1; TRBD1 agrees at 7 bases. Germline V gene sequence: CDR1 MDHEN, CDR2 SYDVKM. The CDR3 loop spans 18 amino acids. J gave up 2 bases and V 5 bases, and 15 bases lay outside the gene matches. CDR3 amino acids: CASSPWDSVYGAYNEQFF. The DNA for the CDR3 is TGTGCCAGCAGTCCCTGGGACAGTGTCTACGGGGCCTACAATGAGCAGTTCTTC. The variable domain in full, with the rest retrieved from reference TRBV28 and TRBJ2-1, is DVKVTQSSRYLVKRTGEKVFLECVQDMDHENMFWYRQDPGLGLRLIYFSYDVKMKEKGDIPEGYSVSREKKERFSLILESASTNQTSMYLCASSPWDSVYGAYNEQFFGPGTRLTVL.

The chain recombines TRBV6-6 with TRBJ2-7; D might be TRBD1 (6 bases). Looked up from germline, CDR1 is MNHNY and CDR2 is SVGAGI (reference sequence). The CDR3 extends over 13 amino acids. Between the trimmed V and J ends, which lost 5 bases and 2 bases, there was a span of 10 bases. CDR3: CASSDRTAYEQYF. In DNA form, the CDR3 reads TGTGCCAGCAGTGACCGGACAGCCTACGAGCAGTACTTC.